The rows below give T cell receptor beta chains drawn from one sample of a study of early stage breast cancer tumors. Here immunoSEQ multiplex PCR was the method, and the copy in TCRdb shows in-frame clones only, minus some. Seen here are 30,000 or so clones, roughly 81% observed once, and the top ten hold about 4.5%. The sequenced sample consisted of blood. The receptors shown here come from a person aged 35-50 years with breast cancer. Each CDR3 is given with its conserved first and last residue. A D gene is named only where the DNA matches it firmly. The size field is filled for only some rows; it gives once, few, many or a size class.

d_call,v_call,clone_size,j_call,cdr3_nt,cdr3_aa
TRBD2,TRBV30,NA,TRBJ2-1,TGTGCCTGGAGTGTAGGGGGACTAGCTTGGGAGCAGTTCTTC,CAWSVGGLAWEQFF
TRBD2,TRBV25-1,NA,TRBJ2-7,TGTGCCAGCAGTGAGGGGGGGGAAATCGAGCAGTACTTC,CASSEGGEIEQYF
NA,TRBV18,NA,TRBJ2-3,TGTGCCAGCTCACCAACTGGACGAGATACGCAGTATTTT,CASSPTGRDTQYF
NA,TRBV30,NA,TRBJ1-3,TGTGCCTGGACCCACCTGACGGGTCTCTCTGGAAACACCATATATTTT,CAWTHLTGLSGNTIYF
NA,TRBV6-5,NA,TRBJ1-4,TGTGCCAGCAGCCTAAGGGGGGCGACTAATGAAAAACTGTTTTTT,CASSLRGATNEKLFF
NA,TRBV27,once,TRBJ2-7,TGTGCCAGCATCCTGACACAGGTTTTGGGAAACTACGAGCAGTACTTC,CASILTQVLGNYEQYF
NA,TRBV7-8,NA,TRBJ2-7,TGTGCCAGCAGCTTAGCCTTAGCAAATGGGGAATACGAGCAGTACTTC,CASSLALANGEYEQYF
NA,TRBV7-6,NA,TRBJ2-1,TGTGCCAGCAGCTGGGGAAAGACGTACAATGAGCAGTTCTTC,CASSWGKTYNEQFF
NA,TRBV5-1,NA,TRBJ1-4,TGCGCCAGCAGCTTGGCAGGGGTTAATGAAAAACTGTTTTTT,CASSLAGVNEKLFF
NA,TRBV18,few,TRBJ2-7,TGTGCCAGCTCACGACCCCCCCCCAGTGAGCAGTACTTC,CASSRPPPSEQYF
NA,TRBV19,NA,TRBJ2-5,TGTGCCAGTAGTACGCTAGCGGAGGGGGGAGAGACCCAGTACTTC,CASSTLAEGGETQYF
NA,TRBV10-1,NA,TRBJ1-5,TGCGCCAGCAGTGACTGGCAGGGAACCAATCAGCCCCAGCATTTT,CASSDWQGTNQPQHF
NA,TRBV6-6,NA,TRBJ1-2,TGTGCCAGCAGTCCAAGACCCGAAATTCCCGGCTACACCTTC,CASSPRPEIPGYTF
TRBD1,TRBV4-1,NA,TRBJ2-5,TGCGCCAGCAGCCAGACAGGGGCGAGCCAAGAGACCCAGTACTTC,CASSQTGASQETQYF
NA,TRBV6-1,NA,TRBJ2-1,TGTGCCAGCAGAGGGGTTGGGGTGAGGGACAATGAGCAGTTCTTC,CASRGVGVRDNEQFF
NA,TRBV4-3,NA,TRBJ1-4,TGCGCCAGCAGCCAAGGTGGAGCCGGAGAAAAACTGTTTTTT,CASSQGGAGEKLFF
NA,TRBV5-1,NA,TRBJ1-2,TGCGCCAGCAGCCTAGAAGACAGGAGATATGGCTACACCTTC,CASSLEDRRYGYTF
NA,TRBV25-1,NA,TRBJ1-3,TGTGCCAGCAGGGGGGCGAGGAACACCATATATTTT,CASRGARNTIYF
NA,TRBV27,NA,TRBJ2-2,TGTGCCAGCAGTTTAAGCGGGAACACCGGGGAGCTGTTTTTT,CASSLSGNTGELFF
NA,TRBV5-1,NA,TRBJ1-3,TGCGCCAGCAGCTTGGATGGGCAGGGCTCAGCAAACACCATATATTTT,CASSLDGQGSANTIYF